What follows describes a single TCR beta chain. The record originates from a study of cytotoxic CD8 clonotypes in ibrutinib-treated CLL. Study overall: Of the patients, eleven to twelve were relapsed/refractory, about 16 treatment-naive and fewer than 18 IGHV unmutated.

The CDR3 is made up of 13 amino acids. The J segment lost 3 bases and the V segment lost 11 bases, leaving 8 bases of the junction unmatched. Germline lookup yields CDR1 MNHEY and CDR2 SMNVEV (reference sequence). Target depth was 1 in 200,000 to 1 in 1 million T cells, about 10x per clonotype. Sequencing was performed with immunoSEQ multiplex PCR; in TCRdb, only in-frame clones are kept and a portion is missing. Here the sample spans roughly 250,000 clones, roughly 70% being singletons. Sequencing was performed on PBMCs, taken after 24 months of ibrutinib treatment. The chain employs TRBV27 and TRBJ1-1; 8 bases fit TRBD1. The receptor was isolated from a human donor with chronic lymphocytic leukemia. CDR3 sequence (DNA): TGTGCCGGCAAAGACAGGGGTGACACTGAAGCTTTCTTT. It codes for CAGKDRGDTEAFF.